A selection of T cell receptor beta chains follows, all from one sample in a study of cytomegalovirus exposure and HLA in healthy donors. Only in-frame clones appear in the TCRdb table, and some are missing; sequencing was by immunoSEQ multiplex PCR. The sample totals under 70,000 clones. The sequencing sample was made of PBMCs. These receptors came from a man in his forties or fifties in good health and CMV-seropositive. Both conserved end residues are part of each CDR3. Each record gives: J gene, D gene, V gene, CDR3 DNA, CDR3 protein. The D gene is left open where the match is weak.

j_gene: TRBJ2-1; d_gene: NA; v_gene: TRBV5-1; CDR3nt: TGCGCCAGCAGCTTGTTTAGCGGTACCGTCAATGAGCAGTTCTTC; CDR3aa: CASSLFSGTVNEQFF
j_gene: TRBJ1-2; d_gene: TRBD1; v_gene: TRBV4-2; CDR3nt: TGTGCCAGCAGTCCGGGACAGGGGGTAGGCGGCTACACCTTC; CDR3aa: CASSPGQGVGGYTF
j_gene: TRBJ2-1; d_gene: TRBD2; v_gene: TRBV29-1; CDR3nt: TGCAGCGTTGAGGGACTAGGGGCCGACAATGAGCAGTTCTTC; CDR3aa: CSVEGLGADNEQFF
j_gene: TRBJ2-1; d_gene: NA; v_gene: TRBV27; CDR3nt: TGTGCCAGCAGTTTACCCGACAGTAGCAATGAGCAGTTCTTC; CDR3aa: CASSLPDSSNEQFF
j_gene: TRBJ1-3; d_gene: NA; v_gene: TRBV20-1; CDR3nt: TGCAGTGCTAAAAGCGGAAACACCATATATTTT; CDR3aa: CSAKSGNTIYF
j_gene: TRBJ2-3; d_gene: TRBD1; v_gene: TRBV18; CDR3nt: TGTGCCAGCTCACCGGGACAGGGGATTCGGAGAACAGATACGCAGTATTTT; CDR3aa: CASSPGQGIRRTDTQYF
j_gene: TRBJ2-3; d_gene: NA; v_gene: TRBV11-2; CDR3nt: TGTGCCAGCAGCTTAGATCAAATCCTAGCCGGTACAGATACGCAGTATTTT; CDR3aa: CASSLDQILAGTDTQYF
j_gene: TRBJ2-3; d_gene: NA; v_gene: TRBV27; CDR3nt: TGTGCCAGCAGACGATCTAGCAGCGGTACGCAGTATTTT; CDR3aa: CASRRSSSGTQYF
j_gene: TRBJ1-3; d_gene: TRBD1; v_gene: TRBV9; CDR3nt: TGTGCCAGCAGCCCGGGGACAGCTCATGGAAACACCATATATTTT; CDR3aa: CASSPGTAHGNTIYF
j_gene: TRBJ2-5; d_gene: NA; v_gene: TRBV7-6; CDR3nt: TGTGCCAGCAGCAATAAAGAGACCCAGTACTTC; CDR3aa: CASSNKETQYF
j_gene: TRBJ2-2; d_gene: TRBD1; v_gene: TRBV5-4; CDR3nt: TGTGCCAGCAGCGGGGGACAGACCCTGACCGGGGAGCTGTTTTTT; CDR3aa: CASSGGQTLTGELFF
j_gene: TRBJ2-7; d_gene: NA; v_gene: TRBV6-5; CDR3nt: TGTGCCAGCAGTTACTCGGCGGGGTGGGATCGGGAGCAGTACTTC; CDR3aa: CASSYSAGWDREQYF
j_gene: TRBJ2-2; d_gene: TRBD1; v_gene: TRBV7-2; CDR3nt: TGTGCCAGCAGCTCCGGGACAGGGATGTTGACCGGGGAGCTGTTTTTT; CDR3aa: CASSSGTGMLTGELFF
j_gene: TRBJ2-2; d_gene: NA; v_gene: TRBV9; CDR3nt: TGTGCCAGCAGCGTAGGAGTAAGCGGGGAGCTGTTTTTT; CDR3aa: CASSVGVSGELFF
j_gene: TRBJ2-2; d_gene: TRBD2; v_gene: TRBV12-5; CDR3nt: TGTGCTAGTGGATCCGGGACTAGCGGCGCGAACACCGGGGAGCTGTTTTTT; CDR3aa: CASGSGTSGANTGELFF
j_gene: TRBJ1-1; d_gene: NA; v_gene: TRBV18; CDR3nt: TGTGCCAGCGCTAGTCACAGGGAGATGTACACTGAAGCTTTCTTT; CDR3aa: CASASHREMYTEAFF
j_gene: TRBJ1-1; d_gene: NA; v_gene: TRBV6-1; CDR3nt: TGTGCCAGCAGTGATAGACAGACTGAAGCTTTCTTT; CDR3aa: CASSDRQTEAFF
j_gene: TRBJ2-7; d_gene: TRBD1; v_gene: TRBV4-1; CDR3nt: TGCGCCAGCAGCCTTAACAGGGGGCGGTCGGACGAGCAGTACTTC; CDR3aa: CASSLNRGRSDEQYF
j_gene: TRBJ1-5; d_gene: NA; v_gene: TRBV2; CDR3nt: TGTGCCAGTACCGGGCAGATTTCCGGGGGCAATCAGCCCCAGCATTTT; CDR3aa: CASTGQISGGNQPQHF